The source of this TCR beta chain is a study of shared clonotypes between healthy human individuals. Study-wide results and caveats: It was only blood that was sampled, and tissue repertoires likely differ.

Splitting the CD4+ cells yielded a CD45RA+ naive subset and a CD45RA-negative memory subset. Clones were sequenced by immunoSEQ multiplex PCR, and TCRdb holds only the in-frame ones, with some missing. The sample holds 2 million to 2.5 million clones, almost 96% seen once. About this clone: Its specificity is not known.

This sequence originates from a man aged 18 to 29 in good health. Sequencing was carried out using naive CD4+ T cells sorted from blood. Subset defined: CD45RA+ positively selected.

The CDR3 region is CASGRDLETQYF. CDR3 DNA: TGTGCCAGCGGGAGGGACTTGGAGACCCAGTACTTC. The chain carries TRBV2 and TRBJ2-5; TRBD2 agrees at 7 bases. Germline CDR1 SNHLY, CDR2 FYNNEI. The V gene end was trimmed by 8 bases and the J gene end by 5 bases; junction bases not matched to a gene: 5. This CDR3 comprises 12 residues.